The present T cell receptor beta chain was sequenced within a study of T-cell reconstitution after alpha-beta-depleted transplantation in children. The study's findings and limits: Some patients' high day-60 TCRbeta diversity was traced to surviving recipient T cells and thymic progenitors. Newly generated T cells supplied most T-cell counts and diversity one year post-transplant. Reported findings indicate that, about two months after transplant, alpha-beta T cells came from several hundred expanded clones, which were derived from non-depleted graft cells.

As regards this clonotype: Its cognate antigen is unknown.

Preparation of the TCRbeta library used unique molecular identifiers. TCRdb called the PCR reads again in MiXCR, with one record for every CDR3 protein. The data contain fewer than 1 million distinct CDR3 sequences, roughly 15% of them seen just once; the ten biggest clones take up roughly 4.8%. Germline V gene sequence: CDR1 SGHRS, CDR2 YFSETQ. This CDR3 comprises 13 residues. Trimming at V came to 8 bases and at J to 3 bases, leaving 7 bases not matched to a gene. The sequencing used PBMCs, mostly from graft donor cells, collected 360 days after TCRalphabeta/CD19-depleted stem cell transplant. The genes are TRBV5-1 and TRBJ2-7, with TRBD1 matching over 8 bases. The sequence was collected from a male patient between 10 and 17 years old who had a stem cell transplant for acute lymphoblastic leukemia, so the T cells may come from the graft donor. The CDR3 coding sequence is TGCGCCAGGAGGACAGGGTACCGCTACGAGCAGTACTTC. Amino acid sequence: CARRTGYRYEQYF. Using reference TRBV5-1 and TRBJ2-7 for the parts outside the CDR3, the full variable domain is KAGVTQTPRYLIKTRGQQVTLSCSPISGHRSVSWYQQTPGQGLQFLFEYFSETQRNKGNFPGRFSGRQFSNSRSEMNVSTLELGDSALYLCARRTGYRYEQYFGPGTRLTVT.